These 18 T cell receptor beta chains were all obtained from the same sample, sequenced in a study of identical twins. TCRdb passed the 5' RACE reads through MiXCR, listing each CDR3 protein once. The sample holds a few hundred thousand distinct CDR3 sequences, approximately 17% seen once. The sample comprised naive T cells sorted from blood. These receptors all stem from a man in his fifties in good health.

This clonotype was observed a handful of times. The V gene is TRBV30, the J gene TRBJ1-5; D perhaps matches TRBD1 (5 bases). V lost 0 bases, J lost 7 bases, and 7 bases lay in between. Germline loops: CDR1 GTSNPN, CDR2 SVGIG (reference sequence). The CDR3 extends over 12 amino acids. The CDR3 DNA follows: TGTGCCTGGAGTGTGGGGGGACAGCCCCAGCATTTT. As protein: CAWSVGGQPQHF. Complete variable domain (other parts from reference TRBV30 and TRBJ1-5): SQTIHQWPATLVQPVGSPLSLECTVEGTSNPNLYWYRQAAGRGLQLLFYSVGIGQISSEVPQNLSASRPQDRQFILSSKKLLLSDSGFYLCAWSVGGQPQHFGDGTRLSIL.

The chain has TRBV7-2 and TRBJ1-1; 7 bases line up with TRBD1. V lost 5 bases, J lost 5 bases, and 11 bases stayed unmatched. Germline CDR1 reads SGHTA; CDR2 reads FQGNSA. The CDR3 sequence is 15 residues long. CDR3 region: CASSIQRGRGTEAFF. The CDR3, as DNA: TGTGCCAGCAGCATCCAGAGGGGGCGGGGTACTGAAGCTTTCTTT.

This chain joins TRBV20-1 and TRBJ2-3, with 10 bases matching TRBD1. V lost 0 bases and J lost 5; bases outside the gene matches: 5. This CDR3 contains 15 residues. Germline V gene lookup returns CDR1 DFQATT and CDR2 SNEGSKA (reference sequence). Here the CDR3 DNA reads TGCAGTGCTAGAGAAGACAGGGGGCGAGTAGATACGCAGTATTTT. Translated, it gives CSAREDRGRVDTQYF.

CDR3 coding DNA: TGTGCCAGCAGTTTATCGCCGACCGGGTACAATGAGCAGTTCTTC. Translating it yields CASSLSPTGYNEQFF. This sequence joins TRBV27 and TRBJ2-1; D gene unclear. Germline-derived CDR1 and CDR2 are MNHEY and SMNVEV (reference sequence). V lost 0 bases and J 4 bases, leaving 10 bases between the germline ends. CDR3 size: 15 residues.

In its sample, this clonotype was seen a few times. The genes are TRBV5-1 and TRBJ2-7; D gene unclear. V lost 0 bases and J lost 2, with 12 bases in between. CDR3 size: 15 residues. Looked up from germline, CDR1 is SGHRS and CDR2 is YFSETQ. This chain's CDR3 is CASSLASGEPYEQYF. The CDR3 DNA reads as TGCGCCAGCAGCTTGGCCTCTGGGGAACCCTACGAGCAGTACTTC.

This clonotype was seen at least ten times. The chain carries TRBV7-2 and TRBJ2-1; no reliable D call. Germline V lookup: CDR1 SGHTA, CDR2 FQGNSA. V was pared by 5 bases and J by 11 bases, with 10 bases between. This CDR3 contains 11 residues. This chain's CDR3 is CASSPDAKQFF. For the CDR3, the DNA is TGTGCCAGCAGCCCCGATGCGAAGCAGTTCTTC. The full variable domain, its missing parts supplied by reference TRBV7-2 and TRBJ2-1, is GAGVSQSPSNKVTEKGKDVELRCDPISGHTALYWYRQSLGQGLEFLIYFQGNSAPDKSGLPSDRFSAERTGGSVSTLTIQRTQQEDSAVYLCASSPDAKQFFGPGTRLTVL.

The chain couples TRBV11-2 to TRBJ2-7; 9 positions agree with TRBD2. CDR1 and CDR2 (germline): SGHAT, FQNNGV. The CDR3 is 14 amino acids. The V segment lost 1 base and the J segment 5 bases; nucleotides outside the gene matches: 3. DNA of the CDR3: TGTGCCAGCAGCTTAGGACTAGCGGCCAACGAGCAGTACTTC. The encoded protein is CASSLGLAANEQYF.

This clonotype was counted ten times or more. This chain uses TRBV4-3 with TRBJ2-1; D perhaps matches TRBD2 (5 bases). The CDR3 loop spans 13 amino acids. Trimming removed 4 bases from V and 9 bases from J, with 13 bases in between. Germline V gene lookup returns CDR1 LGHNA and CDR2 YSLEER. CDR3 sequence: CASSLYPGSEQFF. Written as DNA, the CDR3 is TGCGCCAGCAGCCTCTACCCTGGGAGTGAGCAGTTCTTC.

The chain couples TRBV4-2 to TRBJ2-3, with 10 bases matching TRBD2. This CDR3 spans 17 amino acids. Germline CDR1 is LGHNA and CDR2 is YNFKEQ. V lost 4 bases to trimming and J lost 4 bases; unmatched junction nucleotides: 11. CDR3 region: CASSRHGVAGGSDTQYF. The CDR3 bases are TGTGCCAGCAGCCGCCACGGGGTAGCGGGGGGTTCAGATACGCAGTATTTT.

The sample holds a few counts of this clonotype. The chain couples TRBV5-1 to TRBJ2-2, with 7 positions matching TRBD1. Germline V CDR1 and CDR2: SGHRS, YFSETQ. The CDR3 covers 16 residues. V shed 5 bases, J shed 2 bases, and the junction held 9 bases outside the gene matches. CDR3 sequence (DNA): TGCGCCAGCAGTCGTGGACAGGCTGTAAACACCGGGGAGCTGTTTTTT. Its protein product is CASSRGQAVNTGELFF.

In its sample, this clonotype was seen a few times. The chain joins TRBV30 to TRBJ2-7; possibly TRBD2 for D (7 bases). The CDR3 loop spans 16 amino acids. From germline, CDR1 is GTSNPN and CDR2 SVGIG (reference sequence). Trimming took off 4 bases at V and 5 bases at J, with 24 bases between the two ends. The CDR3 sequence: CAWNWGGRESPHEQYF. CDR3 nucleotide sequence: TGTGCCTGGAATTGGGGGGGGCGGGAGAGTCCCCACGAGCAGTACTTC.

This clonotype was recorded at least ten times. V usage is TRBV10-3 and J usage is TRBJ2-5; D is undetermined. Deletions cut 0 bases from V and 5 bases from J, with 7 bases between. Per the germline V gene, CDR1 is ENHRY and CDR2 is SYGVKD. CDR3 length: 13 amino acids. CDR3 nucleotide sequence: TGTGCCATCAGTGAGTCCGGAGTGGAGACCCAGTACTTC. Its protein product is CAISESGVETQYF.

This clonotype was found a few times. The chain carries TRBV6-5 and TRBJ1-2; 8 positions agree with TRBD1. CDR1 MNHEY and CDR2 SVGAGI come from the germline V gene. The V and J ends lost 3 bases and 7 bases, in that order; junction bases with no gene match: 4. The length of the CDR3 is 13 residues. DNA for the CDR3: TGTGCCAGCAGTTATACAGGGGGGACTGGCTACACCTTC. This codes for CASSYTGGTGYTF.

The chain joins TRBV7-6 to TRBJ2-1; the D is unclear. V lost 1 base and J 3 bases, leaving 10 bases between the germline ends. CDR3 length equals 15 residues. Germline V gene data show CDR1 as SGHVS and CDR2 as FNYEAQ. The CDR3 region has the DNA TGTGCCAGCAGCTTAGGGTACAGCCACTACAATGAGCAGTTCTTC. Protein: CASSLGYSHYNEQFF.

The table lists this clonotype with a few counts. In DNA form, the CDR3 reads TGTGCCACCAGCAGAGTTGGAACAACTAATGAAAAACTGTTTTTT. It translates to CATSRVGTTNEKLFF. The chain employs TRBV15 and TRBJ1-4, with D unresolved. The V end was cut by 1 base, the J end by 0 bases, with 6 bases between. Germline-derived CDR1 and CDR2 are LNHNV and YYDKDF (reference sequence). This CDR3 region has 15 residues.

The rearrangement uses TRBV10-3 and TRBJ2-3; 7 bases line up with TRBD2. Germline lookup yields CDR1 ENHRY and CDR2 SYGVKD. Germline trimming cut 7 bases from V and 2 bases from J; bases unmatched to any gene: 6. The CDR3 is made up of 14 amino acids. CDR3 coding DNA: TGTGCCATCACTCGGGAGGAATTCACAGATACGCAGTATTTT. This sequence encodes CAITREEFTDTQYF.

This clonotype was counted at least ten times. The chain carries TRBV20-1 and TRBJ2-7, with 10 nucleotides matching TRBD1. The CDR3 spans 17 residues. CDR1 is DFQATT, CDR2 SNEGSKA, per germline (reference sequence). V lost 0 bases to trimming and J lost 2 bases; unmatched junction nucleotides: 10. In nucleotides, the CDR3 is TGCAGTGCTAGAGATCAGGGAGGGACAGGGGACCCCTACGAGCAGTACTTC. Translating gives CSARDQGGTGDPYEQYF.

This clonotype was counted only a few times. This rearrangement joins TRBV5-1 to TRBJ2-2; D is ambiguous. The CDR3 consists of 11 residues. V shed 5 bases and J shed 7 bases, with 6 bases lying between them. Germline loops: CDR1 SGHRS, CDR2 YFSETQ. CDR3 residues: CASRDDGELFF. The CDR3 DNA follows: TGCGCCAGCAGGGATGACGGGGAGCTGTTTTTT.